This TCR beta chain was retrieved from a study of T cells in Graves' hyperthyroidism and ophthalmopathy. Points on this clonotype: At one boundary the junction diverges from the germline segment, which might be a read error.

The V gene's germline CDR1 is LGHDT and CDR2 YNNKEL (reference sequence). The CDR3 runs to 14 residues. RNA transcripts were the template for amplifying TCR beta CDR3 regions. The primer set for the first-round RT-PCR of the TCR CDR3 was HTBI. TCRdb redid the calling of the multiplex PCR reads with MiXCR, one entry per CDR3 protein. This sample has over 150,000 distinct CDR3 sequences, with 15% to 20% found just once. Together with thyroid ultrasound, orbital computed tomography, serum thyroxine and TRAb, clinical symptoms were used for diagnoses. The receptor was isolated from a woman in her fifties or sixties with Graves' hyperthyroidism. The J gene is TRBJ2-7, the V gene TRBV3-1; D may be TRBD2 (6 bases). Sequences were obtained from blood. The DNA of the CDR3 is TGTGGCAGCAGCACAAGGGGAGGTTCGGGGGAGCAGTACTTC. Its translation: CGSSTRGGSGEQYF.